The clone carrying this T cell receptor (beta chain) was recorded at least ten times. Its target is unknown. Germline V lookup: CDR1 SGHTS, CDR2 YDEGEE. The CDR3 is made up of 13 amino acids. Trimming left V 2 bases short and J 4 bases short, with 9 bases between. This sample was included in a study of T cells in Graves' hyperthyroidism and ophthalmopathy. The study's findings and limits: With a median lead of roughly 6.8 months before onset, the model predicted ophthalmopathy. Researchers found most expanded thyroid clonotypes above 0.001 in blood as well.

PBMCs were collected from an approximately 9.4 ml volume of fresh peripheral blood. Amplified TCR beta CDR3 regions derived from RNA transcripts. First-round RT-PCR with HTBI primers amplified the TCR CDR3 region. TCRdb ran MiXCR on the multiplex PCR reads and lists one entry per CDR3 protein. This table has 250,000 to 350,000 distinct CDR3 sequences, 15% to 20% appearing once. The chain is built from TRBV5-8 and TRBJ1-2; no clear D. Sequencing was carried out using blood. This clonotype was sampled from a woman aged 60-75 years with Graves' ophthalmopathy. CDR3 coding DNA: TGTGCCAGCAGCTTCGACGTGCGCTATGGCTACACCTTC. It codes for CASSFDVRYGYTF. The full variable domain, rest sourced from reference TRBV5-8 and TRBJ1-2, is EAGVTQSPTHLIKTRGQQATLRCSPISGHTSVYWYQQALGLGLQFLLWYDEGEERNRGNFPPRFSGRQFPNYSSELNVNALELEDSALYLCASSFDVRYGYTFGSGTRLTVV.